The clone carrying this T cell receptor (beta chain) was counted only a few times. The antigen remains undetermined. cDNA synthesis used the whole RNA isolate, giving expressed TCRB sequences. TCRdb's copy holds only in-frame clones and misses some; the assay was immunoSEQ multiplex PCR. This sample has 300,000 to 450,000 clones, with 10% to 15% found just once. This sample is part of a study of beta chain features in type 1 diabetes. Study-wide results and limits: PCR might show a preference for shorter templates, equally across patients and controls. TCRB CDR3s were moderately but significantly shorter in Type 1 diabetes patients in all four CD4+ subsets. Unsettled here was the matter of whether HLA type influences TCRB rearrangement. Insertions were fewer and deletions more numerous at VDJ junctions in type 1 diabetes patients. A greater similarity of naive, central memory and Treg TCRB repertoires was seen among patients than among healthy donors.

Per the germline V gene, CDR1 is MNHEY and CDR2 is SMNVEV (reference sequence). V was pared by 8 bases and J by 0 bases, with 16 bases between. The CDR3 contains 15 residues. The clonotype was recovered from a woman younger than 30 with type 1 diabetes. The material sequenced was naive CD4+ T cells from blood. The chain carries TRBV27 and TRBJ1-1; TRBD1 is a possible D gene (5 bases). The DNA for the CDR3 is TGTGCCAGCTCCTCCCTAGGGGCCCTGAACACTGAAGCTTTCTTT. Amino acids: CASSSLGALNTEAFF.